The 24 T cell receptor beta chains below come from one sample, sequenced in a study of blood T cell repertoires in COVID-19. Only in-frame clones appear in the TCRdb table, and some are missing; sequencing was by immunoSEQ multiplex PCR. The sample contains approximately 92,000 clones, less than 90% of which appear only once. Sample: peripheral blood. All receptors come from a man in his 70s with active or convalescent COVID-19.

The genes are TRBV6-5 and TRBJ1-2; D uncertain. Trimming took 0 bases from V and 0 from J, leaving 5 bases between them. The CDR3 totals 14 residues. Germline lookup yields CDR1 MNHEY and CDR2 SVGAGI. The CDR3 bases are TGTGCCAGCAGTTACTCCGGTTCTAACTATGGCTACACCTTC. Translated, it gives CASSYSGSNYGYTF.

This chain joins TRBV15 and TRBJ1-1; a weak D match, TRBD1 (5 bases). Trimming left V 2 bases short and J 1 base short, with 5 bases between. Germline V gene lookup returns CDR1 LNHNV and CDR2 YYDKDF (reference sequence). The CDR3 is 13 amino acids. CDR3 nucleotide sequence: TGTGCCACCAGCAGAAGGGGGAACACTGAAGCTTTCTTT. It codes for CATSRRGNTEAFF.

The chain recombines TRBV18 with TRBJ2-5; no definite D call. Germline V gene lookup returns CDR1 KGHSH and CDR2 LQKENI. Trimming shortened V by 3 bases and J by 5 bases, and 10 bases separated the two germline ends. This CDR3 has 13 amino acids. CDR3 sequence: CASSPSQVETQYF. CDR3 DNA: TGTGCCAGCTCACCCAGCCAGGTTGAGACCCAGTACTTC. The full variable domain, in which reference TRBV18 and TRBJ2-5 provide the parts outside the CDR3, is NAGVMQNPRHLVRRRGQEARLRCSPMKGHSHVYWYRQLPEEGLKFMVYLQKENIIDESGMPKERFSAEFPKEGPSILRIQQVVRGDSAAYFCASSPSQVETQYFGPGTRLLVL.

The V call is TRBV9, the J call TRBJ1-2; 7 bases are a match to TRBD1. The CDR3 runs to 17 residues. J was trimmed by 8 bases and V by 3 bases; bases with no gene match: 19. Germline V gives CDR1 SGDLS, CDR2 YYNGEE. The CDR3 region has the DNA TGTGCCAGCAGCGCCCTGACAGGGAACCTACACGCCTCAGGCTACACCTTC. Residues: CASSALTGNLHASGYTF. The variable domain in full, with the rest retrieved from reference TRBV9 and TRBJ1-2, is DSGVTQTPKHLITATGQRVTLRCSPRSGDLSVYWYQQSLDQGLQFLIQYYNGEERAKGNILERFSAQQFPDLHSELNLSSLELGDSALYFCASSALTGNLHASGYTFGSGTRLTVV.

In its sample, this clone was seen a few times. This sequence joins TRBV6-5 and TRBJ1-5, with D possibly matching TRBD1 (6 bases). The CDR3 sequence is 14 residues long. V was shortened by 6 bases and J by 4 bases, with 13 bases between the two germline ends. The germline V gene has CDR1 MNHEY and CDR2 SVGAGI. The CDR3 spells CASSRGGSNQPQHF. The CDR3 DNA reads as TGTGCCAGCAGCCGGGGGGGCAGTAATCAGCCCCAGCATTTT.

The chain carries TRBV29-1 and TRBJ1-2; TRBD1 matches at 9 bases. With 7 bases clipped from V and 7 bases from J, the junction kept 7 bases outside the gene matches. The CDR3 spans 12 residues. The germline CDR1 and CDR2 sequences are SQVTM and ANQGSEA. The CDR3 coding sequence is TGCAGCGCAAGGGACAGGGTAGCTGGCTACACCTTC. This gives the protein CSARDRVAGYTF.

The CDR3 bases are TGTGCCAGCAGCCTTAGCGGGGGGCGCTACGAGCAGTACTTC. Protein sequence: CASSLSGGRYEQYF. The V and J genes are TRBV3-1 (or the pseudogene TRBV3-2) and TRBJ2-7; 10 positions agree with TRBD2. Per the germline V gene, CDR1 is LGHDT and CDR2 is YNNKEL (reference sequence). The CDR3 totals 14 residues. The ends lost 4 bases at V and 3 bases at J; junction bases unmatched: 3.

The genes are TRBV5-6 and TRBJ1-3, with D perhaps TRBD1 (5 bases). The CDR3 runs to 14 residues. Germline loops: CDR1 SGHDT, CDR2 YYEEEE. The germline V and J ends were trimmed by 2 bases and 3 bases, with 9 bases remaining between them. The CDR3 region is CASSFSGDGNTIYF. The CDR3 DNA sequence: TGTGCCAGCAGCTTTTCGGGGGATGGAAACACCATATATTTT.

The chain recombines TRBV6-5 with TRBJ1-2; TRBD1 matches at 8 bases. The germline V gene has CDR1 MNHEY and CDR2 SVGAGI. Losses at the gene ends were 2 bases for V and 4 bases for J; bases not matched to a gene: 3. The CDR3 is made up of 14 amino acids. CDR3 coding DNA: TGTGCCAGCAGTTACCTAACAGGGGGCTATGGCTACACCTTC. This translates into CASSYLTGGYGYTF.

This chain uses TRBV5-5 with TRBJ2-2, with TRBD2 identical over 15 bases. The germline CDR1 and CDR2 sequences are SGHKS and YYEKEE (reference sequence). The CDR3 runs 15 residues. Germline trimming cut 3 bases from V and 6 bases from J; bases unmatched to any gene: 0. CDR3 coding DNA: TGTGCCAGCAGCTGGACTAGCGGGGGGGCCGGGGAGCTGTTTTTT. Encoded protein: CASSWTSGGAGELFF.

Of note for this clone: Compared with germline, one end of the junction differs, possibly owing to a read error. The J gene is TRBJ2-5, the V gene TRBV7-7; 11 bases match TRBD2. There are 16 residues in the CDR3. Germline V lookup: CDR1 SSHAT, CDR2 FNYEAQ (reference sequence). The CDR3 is CASSRIGTSGQETQYF. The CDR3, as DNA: TGTGCTAGCAGCCGCATTGGGACTAGCGGCCAAGAGACCCAGTACTTC.

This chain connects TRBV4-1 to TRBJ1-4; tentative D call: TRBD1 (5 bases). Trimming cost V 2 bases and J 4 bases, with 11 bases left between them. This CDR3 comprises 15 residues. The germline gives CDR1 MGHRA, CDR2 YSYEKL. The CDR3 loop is CASSQSLTVNEKLFF. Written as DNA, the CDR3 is TGCGCCAGCAGCCAAAGTTTGACAGTTAATGAAAAACTGTTTTTT.

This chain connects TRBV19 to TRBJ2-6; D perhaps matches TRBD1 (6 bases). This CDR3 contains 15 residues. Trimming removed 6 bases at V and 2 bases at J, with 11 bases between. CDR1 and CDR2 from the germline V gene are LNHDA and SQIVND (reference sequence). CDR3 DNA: TGTGCCAGTAGAAATACAGGGACTGGGGCCAACGTCCTGACTTTC. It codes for CASRNTGTGANVLTF.

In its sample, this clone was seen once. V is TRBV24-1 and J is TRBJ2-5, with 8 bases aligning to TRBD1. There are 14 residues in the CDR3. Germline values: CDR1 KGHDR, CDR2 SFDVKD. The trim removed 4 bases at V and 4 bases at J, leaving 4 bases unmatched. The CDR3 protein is CATSDPDRVETQYF. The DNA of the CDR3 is TGTGCCACCAGTGACCCGGACAGGGTAGAGACCCAGTACTTC.

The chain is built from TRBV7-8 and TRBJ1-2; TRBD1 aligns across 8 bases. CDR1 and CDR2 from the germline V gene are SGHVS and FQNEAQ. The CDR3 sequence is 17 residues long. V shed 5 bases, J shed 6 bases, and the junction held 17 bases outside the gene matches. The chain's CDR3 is CASSHAKARGRGNGYTF. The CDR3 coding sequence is TGTGCCAGCAGCCATGCAAAAGCCAGGGGGCGCGGAAATGGCTACACCTTC.

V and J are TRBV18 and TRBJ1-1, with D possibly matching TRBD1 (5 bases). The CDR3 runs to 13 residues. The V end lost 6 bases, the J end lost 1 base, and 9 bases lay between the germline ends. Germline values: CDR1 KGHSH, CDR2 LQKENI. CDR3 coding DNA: TGTGCCAGCTCCTCACAGGCGAACACTGAAGCTTTCTTT. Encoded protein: CASSSQANTEAFF.

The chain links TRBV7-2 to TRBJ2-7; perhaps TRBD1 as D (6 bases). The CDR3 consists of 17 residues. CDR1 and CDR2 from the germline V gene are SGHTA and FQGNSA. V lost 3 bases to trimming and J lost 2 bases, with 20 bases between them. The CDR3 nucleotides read TGTGCCAGCAGCTTGGACGGCCGGCAGGGGATAACCTACGAGCAGTACTTC. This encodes CASSLDGRQGITYEQYF. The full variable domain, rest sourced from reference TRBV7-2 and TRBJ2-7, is GAGVSQSPSNKVTEKGKDVELRCDPISGHTALYWYRQSLGQGLEFLIYFQGNSAPDKSGLPSDRFSAERTGGSVSTLTIQRTQQEDSAVYLCASSLDGRQGITYEQYFGPGTRLTVT.

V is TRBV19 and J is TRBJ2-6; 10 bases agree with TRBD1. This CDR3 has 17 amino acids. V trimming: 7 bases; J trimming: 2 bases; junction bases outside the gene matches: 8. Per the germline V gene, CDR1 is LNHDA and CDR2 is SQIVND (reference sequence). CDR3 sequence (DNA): TGTGCCAGTACCAGGGGACAGGGGTTGCCTGGGGCCAACGTCCTGACTTTC. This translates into CASTRGQGLPGANVLTF.

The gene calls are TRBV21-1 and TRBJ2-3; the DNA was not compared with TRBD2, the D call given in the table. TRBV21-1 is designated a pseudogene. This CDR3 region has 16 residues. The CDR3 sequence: CASSNSSPGSTDTQYF. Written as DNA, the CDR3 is TGTGCCAGCAGCAACTCCAGTCCGGGATCCACAGATACGCAGTATTTT.

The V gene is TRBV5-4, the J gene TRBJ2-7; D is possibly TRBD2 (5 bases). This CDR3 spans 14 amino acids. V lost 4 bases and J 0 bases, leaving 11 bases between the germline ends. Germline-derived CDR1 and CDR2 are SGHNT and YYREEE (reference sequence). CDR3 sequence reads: CASSPAGDSYEQYF. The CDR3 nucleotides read TGTGCCAGCAGCCCCGCCGGGGACTCCTACGAGCAGTACTTC.

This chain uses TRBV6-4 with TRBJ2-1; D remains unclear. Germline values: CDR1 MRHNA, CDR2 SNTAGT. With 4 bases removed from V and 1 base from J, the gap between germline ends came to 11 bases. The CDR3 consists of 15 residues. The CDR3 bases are TGTGCCAGCAGTGCCCAACCTAGGTCCTACAATGAGCAGTTCTTC. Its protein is CASSAQPRSYNEQFF.

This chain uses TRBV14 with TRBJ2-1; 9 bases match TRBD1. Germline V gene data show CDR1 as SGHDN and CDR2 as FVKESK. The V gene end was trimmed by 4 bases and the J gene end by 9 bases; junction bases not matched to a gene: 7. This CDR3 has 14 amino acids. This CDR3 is CASSRGQGIGEQFF. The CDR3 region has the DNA TGTGCCAGCAGCCGCGGACAGGGGATAGGTGAGCAGTTCTTC.

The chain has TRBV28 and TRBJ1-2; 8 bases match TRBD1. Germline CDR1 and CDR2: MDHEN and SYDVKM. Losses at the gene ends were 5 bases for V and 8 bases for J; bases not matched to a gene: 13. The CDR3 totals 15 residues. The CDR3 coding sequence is TGTGCCAGCAGTCCGCAGGGGGCTGGGTTTCGAGGCTACACCTTC. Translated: CASSPQGAGFRGYTF.

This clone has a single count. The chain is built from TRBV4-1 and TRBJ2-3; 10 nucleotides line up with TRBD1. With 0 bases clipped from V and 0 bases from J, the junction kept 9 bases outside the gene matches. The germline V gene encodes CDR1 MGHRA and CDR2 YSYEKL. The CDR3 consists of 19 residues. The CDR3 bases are TGCGCCAGCAGCCAAGACAGGGACAGGGGACCTCCTAGCACAGATACGCAGTATTTT. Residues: CASSQDRDRGPPSTDTQYF.